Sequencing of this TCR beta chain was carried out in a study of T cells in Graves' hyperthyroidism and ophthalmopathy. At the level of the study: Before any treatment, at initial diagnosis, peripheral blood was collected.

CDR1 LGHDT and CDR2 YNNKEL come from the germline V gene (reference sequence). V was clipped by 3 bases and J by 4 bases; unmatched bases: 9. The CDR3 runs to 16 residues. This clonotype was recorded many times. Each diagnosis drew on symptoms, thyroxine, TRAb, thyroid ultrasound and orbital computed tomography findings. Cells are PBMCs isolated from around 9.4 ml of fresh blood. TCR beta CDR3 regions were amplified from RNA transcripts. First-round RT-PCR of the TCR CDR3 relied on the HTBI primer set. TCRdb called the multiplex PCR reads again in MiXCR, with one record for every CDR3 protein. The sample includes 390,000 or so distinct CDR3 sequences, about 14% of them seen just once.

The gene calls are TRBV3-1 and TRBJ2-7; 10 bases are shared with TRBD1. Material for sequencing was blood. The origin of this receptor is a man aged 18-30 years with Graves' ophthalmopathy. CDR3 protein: CASSQLPGQGIYEQYF. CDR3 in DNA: TGTGCCAGCAGCCAGCTCCCGGGACAGGGGATATACGAGCAGTACTTC.